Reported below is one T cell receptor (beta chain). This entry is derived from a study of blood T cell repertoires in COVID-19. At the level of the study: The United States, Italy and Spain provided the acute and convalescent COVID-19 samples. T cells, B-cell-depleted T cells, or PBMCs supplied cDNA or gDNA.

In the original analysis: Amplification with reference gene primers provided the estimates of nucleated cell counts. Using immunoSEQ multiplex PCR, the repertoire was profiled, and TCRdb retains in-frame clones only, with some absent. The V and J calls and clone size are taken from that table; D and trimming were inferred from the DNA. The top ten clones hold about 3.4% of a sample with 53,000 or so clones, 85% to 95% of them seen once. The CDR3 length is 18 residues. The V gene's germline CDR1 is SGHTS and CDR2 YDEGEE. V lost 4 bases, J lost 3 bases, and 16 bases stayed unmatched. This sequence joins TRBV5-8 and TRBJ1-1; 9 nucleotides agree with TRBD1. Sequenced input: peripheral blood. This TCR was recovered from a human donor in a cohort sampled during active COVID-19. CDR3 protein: CASSRPGTGRYVDTEAFF. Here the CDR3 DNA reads TGTGCCAGCAGCCGTCCCGGGACAGGGAGATATGTGGACACTGAAGCTTTCTTT. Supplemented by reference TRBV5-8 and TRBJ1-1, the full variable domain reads EAGVTQSPTHLIKTRGQQATLRCSPISGHTSVYWYQQALGLGLQFLLWYDEGEERNRGNFPPRFSGRQFPNYSSELNVNALELEDSALYLCASSRPGTGRYVDTEAFFGQGTRLTVV.